The 15 T cell receptor beta chains below come from one sample, sequenced in a study of vaccination and CD4 T cells after COVID-19. Oncomine TCR Beta short-read sequencing was applied to DNA from cultured CD4+ T cells. Cultured CD4+ T cells yielded the extracted genomic DNA. Via MiXCR, TCRdb re-called the PCR reads, giving one row per CDR3 protein. The sample carries about 9,300 distinct CDR3 sequences, 34% recorded once. Their target antigens are unknown. Treatment defined: approximately 11-day PBMC culture with coronavirus spike peptide pools or control peptides (ViraFEST assay). Collection of the unexposed donor's CD4+ T cells took place before the COVID-19 pandemic (2011-2018). Sample: CD4+ T cells from blood, cultured in vitro. The receptors here all came from a human donor in good health.

The chain employs TRBV7-2 and TRBJ2-2; D could derive from TRBD1 or TRBD2 (6 bases each). Per the germline V gene, CDR1 is SGHTA and CDR2 is FQGNSA. V shed 2 bases and J shed 6 bases, with 10 bases lying between them. CDR3 length: 14 amino acids. The CDR3 nucleotides read TGTGCCAGCAGCTTAATGGGGGGCCCCGGGGAGCTGTTTTTT. Its protein is CASSLMGGPGELFF. The entire variable domain, with the rest obtained from reference TRBV7-2 and TRBJ2-2, is as follows: GAGVSQSPSNKVTEKGKDVELRCDPISGHTALYWYRQSLGQGLEFLIYFQGNSAPDKSGLPSDRFSAERTGGSVSTLTIQRTQQEDSAVYLCASSLMGGPGELFFGEGSRLTVL.

In its sample, this clonotype is medium-sized. The chain recombines TRBV19 with TRBJ2-6; the D gene is possibly TRBD1 (6 bases). CDR3 size: 16 residues. Germline V gene lookup returns CDR1 LNHDA and CDR2 SQIVND (reference sequence). The V gene lost 3 bases and the J gene lost 0 bases, with 9 bases spanning the gap. DNA for the CDR3: TGTGCCAGTAGTATGGGACAAGCCTCTGGGGCCAACGTCCTGACTTTC. This translates into CASSMGQASGANVLTF.

The chain uses TRBV9 and TRBJ1-2; no clear D. CDR3 length: 12 amino acids. The germline V gene has CDR1 SGDLS and CDR2 YYNGEE. Trimming removed 0 bases from V and 8 bases from J, with 8 bases in between. The CDR3 nucleotides are TGTGCCAGCAGCGTAGTCGGTCGGGGCTACACCTTC. Its translation is CASSVVGRGYTF.

This chain links TRBV20-1 with TRBJ2-7; 7 bases are a match to TRBD1. CDR3 length: 13 residues. Germline trimming cut 4 bases from V and 2 bases from J; bases unmatched to any gene: 5. Germline V gene data show CDR1 as DFQATT and CDR2 as SNEGSKA (reference sequence). CDR3 DNA: TGCAGTGCTACCCGGGACAGCCCCTACGAGCAGTACTTC. Its protein product is CSATRDSPYEQYF.

There are a few counts of this clonotype. In DNA, the CDR3 is TGTGCCAGCAGTGAGCGGGGTAGCGGGAGCCCGAACACAGATACGCAGTATTTT. Residues: CASSERGSGSPNTDTQYF. The V gene is TRBV6-1, the J gene TRBJ2-3; 9 positions match TRBD2. From germline, CDR1 is MNHNS and CDR2 SASEGT. There are 18 residues in the CDR3. With V trimmed by 3 bases and J by 2 bases, 12 bases remained unmatched.

The chain employs TRBV28 and TRBJ1-1, with TRBD1 as a possible D gene (6 bases). The CDR3 loop spans 13 amino acids. V was cut by 5 bases and J by 5 bases, with 12 bases left in between. Looked up from germline, CDR1 is MDHEN and CDR2 is SYDVKM. This chain's CDR3 is CASSPGQRTEAFF. The CDR3, as DNA: TGTGCCAGCAGTCCCGGACAGAGGACTGAAGCTTTCTTT. Using reference TRBV28 and TRBJ1-1 for the parts outside the CDR3, the full variable domain is DVKVTQSSRYLVKRTGEKVFLECVQDMDHENMFWYRQDPGLGLRLIYFSYDVKMKEKGDIPEGYSVSREKKERFSLILESASTNQTSMYLCASSPGQRTEAFFGQGTRLTVV.

To note about this clonotype: The germline gene is not matched at one end of the junction; a read error may be the cause. The chain links TRBV4-1 to TRBJ1-2, with 7 bases identical to TRBD1. CDR1 is MGHRA and CDR2 is YSYEKL in the germline V gene. The CDR3 is 14 residues long. In DNA form, the CDR3 reads TGCGCCAGCAGCCGACTGGGACAGCCCTATGACTACACCTTC. It yields the protein CASSRLGQPYDYTF.

This clonotype was found a few times. The genes are TRBV19 and TRBJ1-1, with D maybe TRBD1 (6 bases). The germline CDR1 and CDR2 sequences are LNHDA and SQIVND (reference sequence). The V end lost 7 bases, the J end lost 7 bases, and 16 bases lay between the germline ends. CDR3 size: 13 residues. The CDR3 is CASTAMGASEAFF. Written as DNA, the CDR3 is TGTGCCAGTACCGCGATGGGGGCGAGTGAAGCTTTCTTT.

V is TRBV6-8 and J is TRBJ1-5; possible D gene TRBD1, 6 bases. Between the trimmed V and J ends, which lost 10 bases and 0 bases, there was a span of 16 bases. CDR1 and CDR2 (germline): MNHGY, SAAAGT. This CDR3 is 15 amino acids long. CDR3 DNA: TGTGCCAACCTAACGGGACACCTTAGCAATCAGCCCCAGCATTTT. Protein: CANLTGHLSNQPQHF.

The chain has TRBV7-2 and TRBJ2-1; unclear D gene. CDR1 SGHTA and CDR2 FQGNSA come from the germline V gene. The germline V and J ends were trimmed by 6 bases and 9 bases, with 15 bases remaining between them. The CDR3 consists of 13 residues. CDR3: CASRSGRLTEQFF. DNA for the CDR3: TGTGCCAGCAGGTCTGGTAGATTAACTGAGCAGTTCTTC.

The table lists this clonotype with a few counts. The V and J genes are TRBV20-1 and TRBJ2-7; D is perhaps TRBD2 (6 bases). V lost 3 bases, J lost 3 bases, and 6 bases lay in between. From germline, CDR1 is DFQATT and CDR2 SNEGSKA (reference sequence). The CDR3 covers 11 residues. The CDR3 sequence: CSARGGYEQYF. CDR3 sequence (DNA): TGCAGTGCTAGGGGAGGCTACGAGCAGTACTTC.

The chain couples TRBV7-8 to TRBJ2-5, with D uncertain. This CDR3 is 15 amino acids long. The germline V gene has CDR1 SGHVS and CDR2 FQNEAQ. Trimming left V 1 base short and J 2 bases short, with 11 bases between. The CDR3 loop reads CASSLVRPRQETQYF. CDR3 sequence (DNA): TGTGCCAGCAGCTTAGTCAGGCCTAGACAAGAGACCCAGTACTTC.

To note about this clonotype: This may be a read error: a much more frequent sequence differs by one nucleotide. The CDR3 DNA reads as TGTGCCAGCAGCTACCGGGACAGTATCCGCTACACCTTC. It translates to CASSYRDSIRYTF. The chain is built from TRBV7-2 and TRBJ1-2; 7 bases line up with TRBD1. This CDR3 is 13 amino acids long. J was trimmed by 9 bases and V by 4 bases; bases with no gene match: 8. Germline CDR1 and CDR2: SGHTA and FQGNSA.

This clonotype has more than one count but fewer than ten. The J gene is TRBJ2-1, the V gene TRBV21-1; TRBD1, the D gene given by the table, was not confirmed from the DNA. TRBV21-1 is given as a pseudogene. This CDR3 contains 13 residues. CDR3 protein: CASTDRFYNEQFF. CDR3 coding DNA: TGTGCCAGCACCGACAGATTCTACAATGAGCAGTTCTTC.

Points on this clonotype: An end of the junction differs from the germline gene, which may be a read error. Here the CDR3 reads CASSLDTGELFF. CDR3 coding DNA: TGTGCCAGCAGCCTAGACACCGGGGAGCTGTTTTTT. The J gene is TRBJ2-2, the V gene TRBV11-2, with D hard to call. CDR3 length: 12 amino acids. CDR1 is SGHAT and CDR2 is FQNNGV in the germline V gene.